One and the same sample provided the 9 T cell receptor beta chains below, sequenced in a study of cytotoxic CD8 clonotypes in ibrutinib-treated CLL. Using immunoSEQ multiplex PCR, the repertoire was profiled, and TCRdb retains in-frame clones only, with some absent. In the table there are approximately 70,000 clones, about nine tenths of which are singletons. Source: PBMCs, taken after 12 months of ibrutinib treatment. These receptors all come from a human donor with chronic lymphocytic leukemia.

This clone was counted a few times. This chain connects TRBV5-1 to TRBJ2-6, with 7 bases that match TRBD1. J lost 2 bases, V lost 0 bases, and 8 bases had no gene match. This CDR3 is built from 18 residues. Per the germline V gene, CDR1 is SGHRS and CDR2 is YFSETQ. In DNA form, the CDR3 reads TGCGCCAGCAGCTTGGAGGCCGGACAGGCGGCTGGGGCCAACGTCCTGACTTTC. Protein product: CASSLEAGQAAGANVLTF.

The CDR3, as DNA: TGTGCCAGCAGCTTAGGCCTAGCGGGAGGGTTGTATGAGCAGTTCTTC. Residues: CASSLGLAGGLYEQFF. The V gene is TRBV7-8, the J gene TRBJ2-1, with 12 bases lining up with TRBD2. CDR1 and CDR2 (germline): SGHVS, FQNEAQ. The CDR3 runs 16 residues. V lost 1 base, J lost 8 bases, and 6 bases stayed unmatched.

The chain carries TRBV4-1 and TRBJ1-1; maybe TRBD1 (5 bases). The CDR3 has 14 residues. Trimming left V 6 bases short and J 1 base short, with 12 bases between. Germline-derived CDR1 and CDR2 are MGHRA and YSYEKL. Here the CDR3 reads CASRDAGANTEAFF. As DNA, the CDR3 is TGCGCCAGCAGGGACGCCGGGGCGAACACTGAAGCTTTCTTT.

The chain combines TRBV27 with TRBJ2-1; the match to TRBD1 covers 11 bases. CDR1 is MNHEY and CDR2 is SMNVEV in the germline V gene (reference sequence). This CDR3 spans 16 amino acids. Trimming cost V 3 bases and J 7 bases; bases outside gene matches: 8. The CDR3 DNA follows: TGTGCCAGCAGTTTGCCCCGGGACAGGGGGAGAAATGAGCAGTTCTTC. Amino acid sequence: CASSLPRDRGRNEQFF.

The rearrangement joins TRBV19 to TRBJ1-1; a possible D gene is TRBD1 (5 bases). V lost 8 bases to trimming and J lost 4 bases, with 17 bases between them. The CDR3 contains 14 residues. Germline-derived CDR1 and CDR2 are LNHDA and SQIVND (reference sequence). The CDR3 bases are TGTGCCAGTCGAACGGGTTTTGGGGGCACTGAAGCTTTCTTT. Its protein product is CASRTGFGGTEAFF.

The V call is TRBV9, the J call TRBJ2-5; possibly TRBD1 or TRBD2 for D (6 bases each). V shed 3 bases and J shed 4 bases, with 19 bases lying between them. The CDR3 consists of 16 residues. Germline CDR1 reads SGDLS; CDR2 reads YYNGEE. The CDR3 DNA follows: TGTGCCAGCAGCGCGCCCGGAGGGGGTAGAGGAGAGACCCAGTACTTC. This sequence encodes CASSAPGGGRGETQYF.

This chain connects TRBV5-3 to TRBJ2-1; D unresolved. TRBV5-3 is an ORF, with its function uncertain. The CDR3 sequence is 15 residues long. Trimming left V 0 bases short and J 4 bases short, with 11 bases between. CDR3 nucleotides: TGTGCCAGAAGCTTGGCCTCTGACCCTTACAATGAGCAGTTCTTC. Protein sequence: CARSLASDPYNEQFF.

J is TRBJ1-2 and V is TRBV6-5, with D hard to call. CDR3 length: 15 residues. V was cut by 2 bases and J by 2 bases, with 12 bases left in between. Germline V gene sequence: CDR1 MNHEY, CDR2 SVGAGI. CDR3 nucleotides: TGTGCCAGCAGTTACCAGACCGGAAGAAACTATGGCTACACCTTC. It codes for CASSYQTGRNYGYTF.

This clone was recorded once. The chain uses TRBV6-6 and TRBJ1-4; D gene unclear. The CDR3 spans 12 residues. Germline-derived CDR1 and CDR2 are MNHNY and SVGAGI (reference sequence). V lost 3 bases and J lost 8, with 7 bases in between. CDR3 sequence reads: CASSYPREKLFF. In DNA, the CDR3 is TGTGCCAGCAGTTATCCCAGGGAAAAACTGTTTTTT.